This record covers a single TCR beta chain. These data come from a study of T cells after somatic rescue of genetic block. Some clones are missing from TCRdb's copy, which holds only in-frame ones; the method was immunoSEQ multiplex PCR. The repertoire holds 68,000 or so clones, with 80% to 95% as singletons. Germline CDR1 reads LNHNV; CDR2 reads YYDKDF (reference sequence). CDR3 length: 13 residues. Losses at the gene ends were 6 bases for V and 6 bases for J; bases not matched to a gene: 6. The receptor comes from a man aged 35-49 years. Sequenced input: peripheral blood mononuclear cells (PBMCs). The gene calls are TRBV15 and TRBJ2-7, with 9 bases fitting TRBD1. CDR3 coding DNA: TGTGCCACCAGACCGACAGGGGGGATCGAGCAGTACTTC. Translation gives CATRPTGGIEQYF.